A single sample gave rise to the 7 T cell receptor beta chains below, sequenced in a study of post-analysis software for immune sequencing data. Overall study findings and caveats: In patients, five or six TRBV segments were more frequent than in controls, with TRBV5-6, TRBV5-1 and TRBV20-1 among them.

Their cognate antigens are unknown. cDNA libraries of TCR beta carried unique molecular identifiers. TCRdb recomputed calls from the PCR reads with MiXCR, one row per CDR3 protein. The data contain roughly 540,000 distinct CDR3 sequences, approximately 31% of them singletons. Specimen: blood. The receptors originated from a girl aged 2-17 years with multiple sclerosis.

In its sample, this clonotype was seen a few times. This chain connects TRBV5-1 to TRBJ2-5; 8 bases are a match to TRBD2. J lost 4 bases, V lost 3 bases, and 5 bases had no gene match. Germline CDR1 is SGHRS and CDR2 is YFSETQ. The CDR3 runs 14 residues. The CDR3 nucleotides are TGCGCCAGCAGCTGGGGACTAGTCGGAGAGACCCAGTACTTC. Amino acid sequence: CASSWGLVGETQYF.

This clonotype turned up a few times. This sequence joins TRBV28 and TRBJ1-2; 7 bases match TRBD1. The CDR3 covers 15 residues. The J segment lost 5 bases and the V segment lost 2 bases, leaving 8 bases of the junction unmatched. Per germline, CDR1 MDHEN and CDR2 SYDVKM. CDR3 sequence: CASSLLLGTEYGYTF. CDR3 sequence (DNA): TGTGCCAGCAGTTTACTGTTGGGGACAGAATATGGCTACACCTTC.

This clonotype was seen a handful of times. CDR3 bases: TGTGCCATCAGTGAGTCGGGCAGCCAAGAGACCCAGTACTTC. It codes for CAISESGSQETQYF. The chain has TRBV10-3 and TRBJ2-5; D is unresolved. Germline assignment: CDR1 ENHRY and CDR2 SYGVKD. This CDR3 spans 14 amino acids. Between the trimmed V and J ends, which lost 0 bases and 1 base, there was a span of 6 bases.

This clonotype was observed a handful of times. The CDR3 loop reads CATSDRGTVSPYGYTF. The CDR3 DNA sequence: TGTGCCACCAGTGATCGAGGGACGGTATCTCCCTATGGCTACACCTTC. The chain is built from TRBV24-1 and TRBJ1-2, with D maybe TRBD1 (5 bases). The CDR3 is made up of 16 amino acids. V lost 3 bases and J 4 bases, leaving 17 bases between the germline ends. Per the germline V gene, CDR1 is KGHDR and CDR2 is SFDVKD.

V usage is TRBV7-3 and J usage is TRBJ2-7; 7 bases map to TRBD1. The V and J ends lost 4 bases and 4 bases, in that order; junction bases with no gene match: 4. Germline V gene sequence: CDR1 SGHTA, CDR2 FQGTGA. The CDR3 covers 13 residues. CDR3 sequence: CASSYTGAYEQYF. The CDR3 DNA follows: TGTGCCAGCAGCTACACAGGGGCGTACGAGCAGTACTTC.

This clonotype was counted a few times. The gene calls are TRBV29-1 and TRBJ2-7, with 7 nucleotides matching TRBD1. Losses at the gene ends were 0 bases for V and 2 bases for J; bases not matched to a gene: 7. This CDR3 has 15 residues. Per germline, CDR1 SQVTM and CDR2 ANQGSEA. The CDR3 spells CSVEDGRGGPYEQYF. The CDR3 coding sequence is TGCAGCGTTGAAGATGGGAGAGGGGGCCCCTACGAGCAGTACTTC.

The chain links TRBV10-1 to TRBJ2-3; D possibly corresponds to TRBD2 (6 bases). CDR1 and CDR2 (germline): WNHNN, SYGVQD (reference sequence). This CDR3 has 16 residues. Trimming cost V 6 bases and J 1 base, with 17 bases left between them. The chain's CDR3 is CASSPRTPGGTDTQYF. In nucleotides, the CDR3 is TGCGCCAGCAGCCCGAGGACGCCGGGGGGCACAGATACGCAGTATTTT.